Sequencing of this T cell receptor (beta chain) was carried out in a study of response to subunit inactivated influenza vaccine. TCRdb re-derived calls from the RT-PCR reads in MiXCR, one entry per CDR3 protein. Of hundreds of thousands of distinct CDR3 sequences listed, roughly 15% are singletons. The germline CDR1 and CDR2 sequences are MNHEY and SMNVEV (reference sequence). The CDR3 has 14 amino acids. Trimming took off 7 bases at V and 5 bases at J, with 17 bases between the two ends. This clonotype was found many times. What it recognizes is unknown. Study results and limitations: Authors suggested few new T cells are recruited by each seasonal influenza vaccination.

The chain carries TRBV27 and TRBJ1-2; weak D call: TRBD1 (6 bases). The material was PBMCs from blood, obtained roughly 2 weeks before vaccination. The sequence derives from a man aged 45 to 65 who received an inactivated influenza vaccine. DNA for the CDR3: TGTGCCAGCACTCAGGGGAGGGGGTCGTATGGCTACACCTTC. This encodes CASTQGRGSYGYTF.